This T cell receptor (beta chain) was sequenced for a study of T cells in Graves' hyperthyroidism and ophthalmopathy. What was amplified from RNA transcripts were TCR beta CDR3 regions. The primer set for the first-round RT-PCR of the TCR CDR3 was HTBI. TCRdb processed the multiplex PCR reads anew with MiXCR; each CDR3 protein has one entry. The sample has a few hundred thousand distinct CDR3 sequences; approximately 18% are singletons. V was shortened by 0 bases and J by 4 bases, with 11 bases between the two germline ends. Germline V gives CDR1 KGHDR, CDR2 SFDVKD. CDR3 length: 15 residues. In this sample, this clonotype turned up many times.

This chain connects TRBV24-1 to TRBJ2-5; D is perhaps TRBD1 or TRBD2 (5 bases each). The sequence derives from a woman aged 40 to 50 with Graves' ophthalmopathy. Sequences were obtained from blood. CDR3 DNA: TGTGCCACCAGTGATTTGGAGAGGGGAAGAGAGACCCAGTACTTC. Translated: CATSDLERGRETQYF.